The 8 T cell receptor beta chains given below trace back to one sample, sequenced in a study of PD-1 blockade in classical Hodgkin lymphoma. Every one of the patients relapsed after autologous stem cell transplantation (brentuximab vedotin exposure was variable). Using immunoSEQ multiplex PCR, the repertoire was profiled, and TCRdb retains in-frame clones only, with some absent. Here the sample spans fewer than 30,000 clones, 75% to 90% being singletons. Here the sequenced sample was peripheral blood mononuclear cells (PBMCs), taken before the second cycle of nivolumab. The source of these receptors is a human donor with classical Hodgkin lymphoma.

The rearrangement uses TRBV7-9 and TRBJ2-3, with a tentative D call TRBD2 (6 bases). CDR3 length equals 16 residues. Trimming cost V 6 bases and J 0 bases, with 16 bases left between them. Germline V lookup: CDR1 SEHNR, CDR2 FQNEAQ (reference sequence). The CDR3 DNA reads TGTGCCAGCAGTCGAGGAGGGGTTCTTAGCACAGATACGCAGTATTTT. Its translation: CASSRGGVLSTDTQYF. Together with reference TRBV7-9 and TRBJ2-3, the CDR3 gives the full variable domain: DTGVSQNPRHKITKRGQNVTFRCDPISEHNRLYWYRQTLGQGPEFLTYFQNEAQLEKSRLLSDRFSAERPKGSFSTLEIQRTEQGDSAMYLCASSRGGVLSTDTQYFGPGTRLTVL.

The chain joins TRBV13 to TRBJ1-1, with a weak D call TRBD1 (6 bases). Deletions cut 0 bases from V and 5 bases from J, with 10 bases between. The length of the CDR3 is 14 residues. From germline, CDR1 is PRHDT and CDR2 FYEKMQ (reference sequence). The CDR3 sequence: CASSLGERGTEAFF. The CDR3 DNA sequence: TGTGCCAGCAGCTTAGGGGAGAGGGGGACTGAAGCTTTCTTT.

The chain is built from TRBV30 and TRBJ1-1, with a possible D match to TRBD1 (6 bases). The CDR3 sequence is 13 residues long. Trimming took off 5 bases at V and 0 bases at J, with 10 bases between the two ends. Germline CDR1 GTSNPN, CDR2 SVGIG (reference sequence). Here the CDR3 DNA reads TGTGCCTGGGCCGGGACATTGAACACTGAAGCTTTCTTT. Protein sequence: CAWAGTLNTEAFF.

The chain has TRBV9 and TRBJ1-1; no reliable D call. Between the trimmed V and J ends, which lost 0 bases and 3 bases, there was a span of 9 bases. Germline values: CDR1 SGDLS, CDR2 YYNGEE. CDR3 length: 14 residues. The CDR3 here is CASSVGRRDTEAFF. The DNA of the CDR3 is TGTGCCAGCAGCGTAGGTCGTCGGGACACTGAAGCTTTCTTT.

The J gene is TRBJ1-1, the V gene TRBV7-9, with D uncertain. Trimming pared 2 bases from V and 1 base from J, leaving 5 bases between. CDR3 length: 13 amino acids. The germline gives CDR1 SEHNR, CDR2 FQNEAQ (reference sequence). CDR3 sequence (DNA): TGTGCCAGCAGCTTAAAGTGGAACACTGAAGCTTTCTTT. Translated: CASSLKWNTEAFF.

V usage is TRBV2 and J usage is TRBJ1-1; the D gene is possibly TRBD1 (5 bases). The germline V and J ends were trimmed by 7 bases and 1 base, with 13 bases remaining between them. The CDR3 is made up of 14 amino acids. Germline values: CDR1 SNHLY, CDR2 FYNNEI. The CDR3 here is CASKWRGGNTEAFF. CDR3 coding DNA: TGTGCCAGCAAATGGAGGGGCGGGAACACTGAAGCTTTCTTT.

In its sample, this clone was seen a few times. This sequence joins TRBV5-8 and TRBJ1-5, with TRBD1 identical over 8 bases. The CDR3 runs to 15 residues. J gave up 7 bases and V 2 bases, and 8 bases lay outside the gene matches. Germline V gene sequence: CDR1 SGHTS, CDR2 YDEGEE. The DNA for the CDR3 is TGTGCCAGCAGCTTCCGACAGGGGCAGGGACAGCCCCAGCATTTT. The encoded protein is CASSFRQGQGQPQHF.

The rearrangement uses TRBV15 and TRBJ2-3, with 7 bases matching TRBD2. Unmatched junction bases numbered 8, after V lost 8 bases and J lost 3 bases. The CDR3 covers 14 residues. Germline loops: CDR1 LNHNV, CDR2 YYDKDF (reference sequence). DNA of the CDR3: TGTGCCACCGACGGTGGCGGGAGAACAGATACGCAGTATTTT. Translating it yields CATDGGGRTDTQYF.